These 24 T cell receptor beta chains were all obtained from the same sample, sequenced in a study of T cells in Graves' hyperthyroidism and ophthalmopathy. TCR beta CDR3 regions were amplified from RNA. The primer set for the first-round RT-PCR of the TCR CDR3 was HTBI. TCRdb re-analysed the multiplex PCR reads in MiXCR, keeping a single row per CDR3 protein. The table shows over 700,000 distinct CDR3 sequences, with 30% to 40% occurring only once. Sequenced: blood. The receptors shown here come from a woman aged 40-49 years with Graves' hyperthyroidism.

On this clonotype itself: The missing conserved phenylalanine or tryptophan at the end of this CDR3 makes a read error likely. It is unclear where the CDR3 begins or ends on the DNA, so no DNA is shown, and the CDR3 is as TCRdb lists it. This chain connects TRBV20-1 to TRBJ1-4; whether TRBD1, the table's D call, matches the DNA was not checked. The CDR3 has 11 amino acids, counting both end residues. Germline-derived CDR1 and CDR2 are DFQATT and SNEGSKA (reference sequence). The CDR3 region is CSASYLGTGFY.

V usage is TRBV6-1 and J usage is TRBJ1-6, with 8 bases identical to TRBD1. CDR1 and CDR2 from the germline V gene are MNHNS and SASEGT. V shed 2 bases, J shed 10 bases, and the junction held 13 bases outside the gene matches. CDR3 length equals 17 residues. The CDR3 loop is CASSERLWQGAWSPLHF. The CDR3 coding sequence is TGTGCCAGCAGTGAACGGTTGTGGCAGGGGGCTTGGTCACCCCTCCACTTT.

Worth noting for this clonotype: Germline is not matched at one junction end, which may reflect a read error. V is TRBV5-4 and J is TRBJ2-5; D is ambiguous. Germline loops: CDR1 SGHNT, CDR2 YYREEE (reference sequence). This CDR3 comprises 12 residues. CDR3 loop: CASSPKGEIQYF. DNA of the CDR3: TGTGCCAGCTCACCGAAAGGAGAGATCCAGTACTTC. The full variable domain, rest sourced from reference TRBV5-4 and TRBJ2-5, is ETGVTQSPTHLIKTRGQQVTLRCSSQSGHNTVSWYQQALGQGPQFIFQYYREEENGRGNFPPRFSGLQFPNYSSELNVNALELDDSALYLCASSPKGEIQYFGPGTRLLVL.

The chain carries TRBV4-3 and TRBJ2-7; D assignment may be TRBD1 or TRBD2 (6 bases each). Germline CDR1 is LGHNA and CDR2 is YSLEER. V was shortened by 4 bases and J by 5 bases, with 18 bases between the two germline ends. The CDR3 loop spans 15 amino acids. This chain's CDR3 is CASSPEGVRGDEQYF. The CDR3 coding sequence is TGCGCCAGCAGCCCGGAGGGGGTCCGGGGCGACGAGCAGTACTTC.

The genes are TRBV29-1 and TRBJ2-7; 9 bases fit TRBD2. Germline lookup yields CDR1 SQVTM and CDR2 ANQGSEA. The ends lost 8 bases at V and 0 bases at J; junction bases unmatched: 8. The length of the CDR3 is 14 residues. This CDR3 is CSPVAGAGSYEQYF. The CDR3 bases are TGCAGCCCAGTAGCGGGAGCCGGCTCCTACGAGCAGTACTTC.

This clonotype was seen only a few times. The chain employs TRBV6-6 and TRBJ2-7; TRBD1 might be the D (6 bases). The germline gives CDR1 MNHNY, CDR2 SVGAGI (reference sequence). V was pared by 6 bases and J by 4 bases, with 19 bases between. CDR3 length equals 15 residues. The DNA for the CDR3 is TGTGCCAGCAGGGGTACCACAGGGTTGAGGTACGAGCAGTACTTC. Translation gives CASRGTTGLRYEQYF.

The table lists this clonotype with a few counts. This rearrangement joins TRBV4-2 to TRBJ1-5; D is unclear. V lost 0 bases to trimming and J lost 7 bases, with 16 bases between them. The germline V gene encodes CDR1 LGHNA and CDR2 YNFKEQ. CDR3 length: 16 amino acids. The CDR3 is CASSQDTGQARQPQHF. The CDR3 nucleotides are TGTGCCAGCAGCCAAGATACGGGCCAGGCCCGACAGCCCCAGCATTTT.

CDR3 loop: CATSSYTAEAFF. CDR3 nucleotides: TGTGCCACCAGCAGTTATACGGCTGAAGCTTTCTTT. V usage is TRBV24-1 and J usage is TRBJ1-1; D call uncertain. The V end lost 7 bases, the J end lost 6 bases, and 11 bases lay between the germline ends. CDR1 is KGHDR, CDR2 SFDVKD, per germline. This CDR3 comprises 12 residues.

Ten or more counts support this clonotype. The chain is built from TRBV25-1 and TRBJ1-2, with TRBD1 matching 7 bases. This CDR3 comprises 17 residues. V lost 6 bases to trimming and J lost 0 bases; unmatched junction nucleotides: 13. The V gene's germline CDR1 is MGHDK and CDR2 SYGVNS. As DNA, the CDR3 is TGTGCCAGCAGCGATACACAACCGGGACAGACTAACTATGGCTACACCTTC. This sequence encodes CASSDTQPGQTNYGYTF.

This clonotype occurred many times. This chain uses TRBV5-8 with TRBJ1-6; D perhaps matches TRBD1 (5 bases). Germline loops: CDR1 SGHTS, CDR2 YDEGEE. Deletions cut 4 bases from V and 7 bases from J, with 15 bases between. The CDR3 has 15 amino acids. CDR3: CASSESGGENSPLHF. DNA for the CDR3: TGTGCCAGCAGCGAATCTGGAGGGGAAAATTCACCCCTCCACTTT.

The CDR3 DNA follows: TGTGCCAGCAGTGAAGGGCCGACAGGGGGCTTTGAAGCTTTCTTT. The encoded protein is CASSEGPTGGFEAFF. This chain joins TRBV2 and TRBJ1-1, with TRBD1 identical over 10 bases. The germline V gene has CDR1 SNHLY and CDR2 FYNNEI. V lost 1 base to trimming and J lost 7 bases; unmatched junction nucleotides: 6. CDR3 length: 15 amino acids.

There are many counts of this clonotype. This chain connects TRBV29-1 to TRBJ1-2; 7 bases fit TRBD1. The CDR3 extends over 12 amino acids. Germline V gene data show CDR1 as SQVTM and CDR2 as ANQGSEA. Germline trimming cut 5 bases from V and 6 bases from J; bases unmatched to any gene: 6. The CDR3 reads CSVRTGADGYTF. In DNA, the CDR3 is TGCAGCGTTCGCACAGGGGCTGATGGCTACACCTTC.

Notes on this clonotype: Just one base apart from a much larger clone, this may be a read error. CDR3 loop: CASSLSGTYGQYF. CDR3 coding DNA: TGTGCCAGCAGCTTGTCGGGAACCTACGGGCAGTACTTC. The chain combines TRBV2 with TRBJ2-7, with D possibly being TRBD2 (5 bases). Germline CDR1 SNHLY, CDR2 FYNNEI. The CDR3 is 13 residues long.

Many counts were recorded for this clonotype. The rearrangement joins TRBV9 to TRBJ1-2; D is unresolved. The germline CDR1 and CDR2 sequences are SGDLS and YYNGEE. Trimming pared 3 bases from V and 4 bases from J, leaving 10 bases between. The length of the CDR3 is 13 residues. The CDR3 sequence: CASSASYGYGYTF. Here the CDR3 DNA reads TGTGCCAGCAGCGCATCGTATGGCTATGGCTACACCTTC.

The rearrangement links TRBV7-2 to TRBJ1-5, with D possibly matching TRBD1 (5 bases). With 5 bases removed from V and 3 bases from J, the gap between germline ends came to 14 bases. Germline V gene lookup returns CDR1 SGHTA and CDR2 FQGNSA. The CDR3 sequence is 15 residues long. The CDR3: CASSPGEVINQPQHF. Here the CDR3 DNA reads TGTGCCAGCAGCCCGGGGGAGGTCATCAATCAGCCCCAGCATTTT.

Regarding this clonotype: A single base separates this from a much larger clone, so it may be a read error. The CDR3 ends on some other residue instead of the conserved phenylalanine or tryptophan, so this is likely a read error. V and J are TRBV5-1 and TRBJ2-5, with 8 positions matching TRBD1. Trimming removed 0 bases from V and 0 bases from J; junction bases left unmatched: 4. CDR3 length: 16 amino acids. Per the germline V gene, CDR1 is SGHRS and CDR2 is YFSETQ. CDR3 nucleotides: TGCGCCAGCAGCTTGGGGACAGGGTGGGACCAAGAGACCCAGTACCTC. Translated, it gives CASSLGTGWDQETQYL.

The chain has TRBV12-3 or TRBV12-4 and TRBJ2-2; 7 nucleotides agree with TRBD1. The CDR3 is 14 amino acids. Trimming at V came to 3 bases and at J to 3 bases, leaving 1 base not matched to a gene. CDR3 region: CASSLTGYTGELFF. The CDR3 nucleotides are TGTGCCAGCAGTTTGACAGGGTACACCGGGGAGCTGTTTTTT.

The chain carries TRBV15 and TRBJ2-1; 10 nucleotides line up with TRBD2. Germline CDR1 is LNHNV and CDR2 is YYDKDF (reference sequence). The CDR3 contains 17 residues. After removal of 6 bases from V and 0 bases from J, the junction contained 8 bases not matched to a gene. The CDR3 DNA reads TGTGCCACCAGAGGTGGAGGACTAGCGGTCTCCTACAATGAGCAGTTCTTC. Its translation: CATRGGGLAVSYNEQFF. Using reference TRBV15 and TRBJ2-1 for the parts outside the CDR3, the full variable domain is DAMVIQNPRYQVTQFGKPVTLSCSQTLNHNVMYWYQQKSSQAPKLLFHYYDKDFNNEADTPDNFQSRRPNTSFCFLDIRSPGLGDTAMYLCATRGGGLAVSYNEQFFGPGTRLTVL.

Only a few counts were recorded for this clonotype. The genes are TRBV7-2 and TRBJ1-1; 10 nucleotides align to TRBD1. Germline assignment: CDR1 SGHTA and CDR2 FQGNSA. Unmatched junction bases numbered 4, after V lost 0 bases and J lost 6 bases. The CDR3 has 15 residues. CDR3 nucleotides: TGTGCCAGCAGCTTAGCCGGGACAGGGGACCCTGAAGCTTTCTTT. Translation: CASSLAGTGDPEAFF.

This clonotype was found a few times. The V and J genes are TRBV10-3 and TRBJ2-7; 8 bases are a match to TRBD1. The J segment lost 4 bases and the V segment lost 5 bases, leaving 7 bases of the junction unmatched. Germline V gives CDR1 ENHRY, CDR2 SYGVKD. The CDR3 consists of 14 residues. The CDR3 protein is CAISLGDRRYEQYF. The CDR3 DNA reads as TGTGCCATCAGTCTGGGGGACAGGCGATACGAGCAGTACTTC.

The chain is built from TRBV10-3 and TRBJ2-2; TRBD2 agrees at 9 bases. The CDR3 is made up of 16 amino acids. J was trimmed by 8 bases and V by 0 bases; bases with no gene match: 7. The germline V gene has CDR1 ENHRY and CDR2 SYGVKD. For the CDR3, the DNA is TGTGCCATCAGTGAGTCAGTAGCGGGAGTTTCAGGGGAGCTGTTTTTT. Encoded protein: CAISESVAGVSGELFF.

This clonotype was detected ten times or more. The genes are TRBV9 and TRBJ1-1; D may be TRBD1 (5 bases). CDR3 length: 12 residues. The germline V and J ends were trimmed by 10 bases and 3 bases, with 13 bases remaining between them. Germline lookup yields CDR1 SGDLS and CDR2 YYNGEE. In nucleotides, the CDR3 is TGTGCCTCCAGTGGGACCCACACTGAAGCTTTCTTT. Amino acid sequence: CASSGTHTEAFF.

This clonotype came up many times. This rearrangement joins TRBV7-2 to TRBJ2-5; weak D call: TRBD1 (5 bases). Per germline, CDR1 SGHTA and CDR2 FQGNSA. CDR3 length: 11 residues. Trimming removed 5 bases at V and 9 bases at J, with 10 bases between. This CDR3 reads CASSLGVSQYF. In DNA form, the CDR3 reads TGTGCCAGCAGCCTAGGGGTTTCCCAGTACTTC.

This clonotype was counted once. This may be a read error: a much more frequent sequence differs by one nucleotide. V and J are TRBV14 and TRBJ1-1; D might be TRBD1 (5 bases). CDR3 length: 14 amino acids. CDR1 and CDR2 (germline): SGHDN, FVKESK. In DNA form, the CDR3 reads TGTGCCAGCACCCAAGTAGGGGCGAACACTGAAGCTTTCTTT. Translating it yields CASTQVGANTEAFF.